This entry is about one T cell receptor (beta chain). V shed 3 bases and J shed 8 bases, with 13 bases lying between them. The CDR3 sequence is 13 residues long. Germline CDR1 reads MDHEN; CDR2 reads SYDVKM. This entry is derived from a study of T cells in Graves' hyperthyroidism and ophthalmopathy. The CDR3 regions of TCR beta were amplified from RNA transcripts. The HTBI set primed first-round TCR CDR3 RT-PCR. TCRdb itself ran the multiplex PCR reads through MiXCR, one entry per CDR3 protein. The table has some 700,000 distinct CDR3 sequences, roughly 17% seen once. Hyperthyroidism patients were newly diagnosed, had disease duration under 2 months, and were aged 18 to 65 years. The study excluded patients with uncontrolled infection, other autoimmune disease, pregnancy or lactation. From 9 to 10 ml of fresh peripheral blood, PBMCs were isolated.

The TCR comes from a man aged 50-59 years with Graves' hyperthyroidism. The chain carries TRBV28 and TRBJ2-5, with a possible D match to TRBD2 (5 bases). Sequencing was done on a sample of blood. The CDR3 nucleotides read TGTGCCAGCAGTTTCGGGATCCCAAGTACCCAGTACTTC. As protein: CASSFGIPSTQYF.